The 10 T cell receptor beta chains in this list originate from one sample, sequenced in a study of T cell changes during pregnancy in multiple sclerosis. Assay: immunoSEQ multiplex PCR; the TCRdb copy retains only in-frame clones and omits some. The table lists 100,000 to 150,000 clones, over 85% of them singletons. The specimen comprised peripheral blood, sampled before pregnancy. The receptors originated from a female donor with multiple sclerosis, enrolled in a pregnancy study.

This rearrangement joins TRBV9 to TRBJ2-1; D perhaps matches TRBD1 (5 bases). There are 14 residues in the CDR3. V was cut by 4 bases and J by 6 bases, with 14 bases left in between. Germline CDR1 and CDR2: SGDLS and YYNGEE. The CDR3 DNA is TGTGCCAGCAGCCCCCCTCGGACACCCAATGAGCAGTTCTTC. It is translated as CASSPPRTPNEQFF.

The genes are TRBV6-1 and TRBJ1-2; D remains unclear. This CDR3 region has 13 residues. Per the germline V gene, CDR1 is MNHNS and CDR2 is SASEGT. Trimming stripped 6 bases from V and 6 bases from J, with 14 bases between. The chain's CDR3 is CASSRLGGDGYTF. CDR3 bases: TGTGCCAGCAGCCGCCTCGGCGGGGATGGCTACACCTTC.

The chain combines TRBV28 with TRBJ2-5, with 10 positions matching TRBD2. The DNA matches TRBJ2-7 better at its end, which makes the J call doubtful. This CDR3 is built from 15 residues. Germline V gene lookup returns CDR1 MDHEN and CDR2 SYDVKM. The CDR3 DNA is TGTGCCAGCGTACCCCCTAGCGGGAGCCGGTACGAGCAGTACTTC. Its translation is CASVPPSGSRYEQYF.

This clone was picked up one time. The chain joins TRBV5-4 to TRBJ1-2, with 10 positions matching TRBD1. The CDR3 runs 18 residues. Germline assignment: CDR1 SGHNT and CDR2 YYREEE (reference sequence). Trimming removed 3 bases from V and 5 bases from J; junction bases left unmatched: 16. The CDR3 DNA sequence: TGTGCCAGCAGCTCCCCCGGGACAGGGGAACGGGAGAAATATGGCTACACCTTC. Translating it yields CASSSPGTGEREKYGYTF.

The J gene is TRBJ2-1, the V gene TRBV5-4; D gene ambiguous. The CDR3 runs 13 residues. Germline CDR1 and CDR2: SGHNT and YYREEE (reference sequence). V was pared by 0 bases and J by 9 bases, with 10 bases between. The CDR3 nucleotides are TGTGCCAGCAGCTTGGACCGGGTCGGTGAGCAGTTCTTC. This translates into CASSLDRVGEQFF.

CDR3 in amino acids: CASSLRLGYNEQFF. DNA of the CDR3: TGCGCCAGCAGCTTGCGACTAGGGTACAATGAGCAGTTCTTC. The rearrangement links TRBV5-1 to TRBJ2-1; D perhaps matches TRBD2 (6 bases). Trimming took off 1 base at V and 4 bases at J, with 9 bases between the two ends. Looked up from germline, CDR1 is SGHRS and CDR2 is YFSETQ. The CDR3 length is 14 residues.

V and J are TRBV30 and TRBJ1-2; D is unclear. Germline V gives CDR1 GTSNPN, CDR2 SVGIG (reference sequence). Trimming cost V 4 bases and J 2 bases, with 17 bases left between them. The CDR3 runs 15 residues. The DNA of the CDR3 is TGTGCCTGGAATGGGCAGGCTAAGCGGAACTATGGCTACACCTTC. Encoded protein: CAWNGQAKRNYGYTF.

V gene TRBV19 combines with J gene TRBJ2-3, with a possible D match to TRBD1 (6 bases). The CDR3 consists of 15 residues. The V and J ends lost 1 base and 0 bases respectively, with 8 bases between them. Germline V CDR1 and CDR2: LNHDA, SQIVND (reference sequence). The CDR3, as DNA: TGTGCCAGTAGTATAGGGACAGAGAGCACAGATACGCAGTATTTT. Translation gives CASSIGTESTDTQYF.

This clone was picked up a small number of times. V and J are TRBV9 and TRBJ1-4; no definite D call. Germline V gives CDR1 SGDLS, CDR2 YYNGEE. CDR3 length: 11 residues. V lost 7 bases to trimming and J lost 10 bases, with 11 bases between them. CDR3 coding DNA: TGTGCCAGCGGAGGGAAGGCAAAACTGTTTTTT. Translating it yields CASGGKAKLFF.

The rearrangement links TRBV6-1 to TRBJ2-7; D is unresolved. Germline V gene data show CDR1 as MNHNS and CDR2 as SASEGT. Trimming removed 2 bases at V and 2 bases at J, with 19 bases between. The CDR3 loop spans 17 amino acids. CDR3 nucleotide sequence: TGTGCCAGCAGTGAACCCGCTCGGCAGGTACGACCCTACGAGCAGTACTTC. Translated, it gives CASSEPARQVRPYEQYF.